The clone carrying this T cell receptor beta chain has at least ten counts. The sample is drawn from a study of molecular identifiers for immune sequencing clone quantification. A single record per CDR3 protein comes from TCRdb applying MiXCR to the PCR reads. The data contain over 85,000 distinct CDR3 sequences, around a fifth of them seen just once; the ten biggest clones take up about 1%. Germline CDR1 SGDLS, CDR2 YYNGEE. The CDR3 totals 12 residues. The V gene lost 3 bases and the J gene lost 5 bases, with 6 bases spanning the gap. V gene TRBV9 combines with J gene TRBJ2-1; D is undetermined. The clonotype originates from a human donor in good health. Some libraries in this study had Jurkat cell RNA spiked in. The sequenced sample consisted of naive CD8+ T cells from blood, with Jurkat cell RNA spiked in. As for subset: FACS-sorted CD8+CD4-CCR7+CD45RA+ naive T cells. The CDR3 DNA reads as TGTGCCAGCAGCGAGGAAAACAATGAGCAGTTCTTC. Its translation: CASSEENNEQFF.